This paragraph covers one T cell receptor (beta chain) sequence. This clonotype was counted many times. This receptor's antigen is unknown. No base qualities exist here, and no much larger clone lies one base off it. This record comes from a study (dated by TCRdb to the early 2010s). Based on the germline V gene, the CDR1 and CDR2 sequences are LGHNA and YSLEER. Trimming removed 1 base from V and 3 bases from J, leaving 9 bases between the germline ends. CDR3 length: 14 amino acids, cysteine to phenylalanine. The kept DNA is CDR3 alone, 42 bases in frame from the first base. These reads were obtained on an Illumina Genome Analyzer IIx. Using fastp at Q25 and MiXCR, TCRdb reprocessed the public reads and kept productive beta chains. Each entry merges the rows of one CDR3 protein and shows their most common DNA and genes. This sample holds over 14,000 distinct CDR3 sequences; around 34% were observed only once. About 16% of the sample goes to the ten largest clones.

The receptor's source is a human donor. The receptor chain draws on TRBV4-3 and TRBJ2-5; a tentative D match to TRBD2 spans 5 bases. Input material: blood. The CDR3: CASSQVRGKETQYF. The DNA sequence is TGCGCCAGCAGCCAAGTACGGGGAAAAGAGACCCAGTACTTC.